This TCR beta chain was captured by sequencing in a study of PD-1 blockade in classical Hodgkin lymphoma. Study-level findings and limits: By cycle point C4D1, TCR diversity had risen significantly in CD4+ cells (but not CD8+ cells).

Every patient experienced relapse after autologous stem cell transplantation, and brentuximab vedotin exposure varied. This clone occurred a few times. Its cognate antigen is unknown. Germline CDR1 is SGHVS and CDR2 is FNYEAQ. J lost 4 bases, V lost 5 bases, and 3 bases had no gene match. The CDR3 has 14 amino acids. TCRdb's copy holds only in-frame clones and misses some; the assay was immunoSEQ multiplex PCR. This table has 90,000 to 95,000 clones, roughly nine tenths appearing once. V and J are TRBV7-6 and TRBJ2-5, with 11 bases that match TRBD2. The TCR was taken from a human donor with classical Hodgkin lymphoma. The sample here was peripheral blood mononuclear cells (PBMCs), taken before the second cycle of nivolumab. The CDR3 DNA is TGTGCCAGCAGCCATAGCGGGAGGGGAGAGACCCAGTACTTC. Its translation: CASSHSGRGETQYF.